Below, 23 T cell receptor beta chains from the same sample are listed, as sequenced in a study of T cells in Graves' hyperthyroidism and ophthalmopathy. TCR beta CDR3 regions were amplified from RNA transcripts. First-round RT-PCR targeting the TCR CDR3 was performed with the HTBI primer set. MiXCR, run by TCRdb on the multiplex PCR reads, gives a single entry per CDR3 protein. The sample has a few hundred thousand distinct CDR3 sequences; just under 15% are singletons. Sequencing used blood. Every receptor here comes from a woman younger than 45 with Graves' hyperthyroidism.

This clonotype was counted ten times or more. CDR3 in amino acids: CSALGPRTDTQYF. The CDR3 bases are TGCAGTGCTTTGGGACCGCGCACAGATACGCAGTATTTT. This rearrangement joins TRBV20-1 to TRBJ2-3; D possibly uses TRBD1 or TRBD2 (5 bases each). The germline V gene encodes CDR1 DFQATT and CDR2 SNEGSKA (reference sequence). This CDR3 has 13 amino acids. V lost 5 bases and J lost 1, with 10 bases in between.

The chain couples TRBV5-1 to TRBJ1-2; possibly TRBD1 for D (6 bases). Deletions cut 3 bases from V and 5 bases from J, with 14 bases between. The CDR3 runs 14 residues. Germline values: CDR1 SGHRS, CDR2 YFSETQ. The CDR3 loop reads CASSYSGTLYGYTF. Here the CDR3 DNA reads TGCGCCAGCAGCTATTCCGGGACATTATATGGCTACACCTTC. Together with reference TRBV5-1 and TRBJ1-2, the CDR3 gives the full variable domain: KAGVTQTPRYLIKTRGQQVTLSCSPISGHRSVSWYQQTPGQGLQFLFEYFSETQRNKGNFPGRFSGRQFSNSRSEMNVSTLELGDSALYLCASSYSGTLYGYTFGSGTRLTVV.

In this sample, this clonotype turned up a few times. The CDR3 coding sequence is TGCGCCAGCAGCCGCCTACCGGGACAGGGGACTGAAGCTTTCTTT. Its translation: CASSRLPGQGTEAFF. This chain links TRBV4-1 with TRBJ1-1, with TRBD1 matching over 10 bases. From germline, CDR1 is MGHRA and CDR2 YSYEKL. Trimming at V came to 4 bases and at J to 5 bases, leaving 7 bases not matched to a gene. The CDR3 covers 15 residues.

The genes are TRBV19 and TRBJ1-1; TRBD1 is a possible D gene (5 bases). The CDR3 has 16 residues. Looked up from germline, CDR1 is LNHDA and CDR2 is SQIVND (reference sequence). Deletions cut 0 bases from V and 3 bases from J, with 14 bases between. CDR3 nucleotide sequence: TGTGCCAGTAGTATAGACAGGGCGGTAATGGACACTGAAGCTTTCTTT. Protein: CASSIDRAVMDTEAFF.

This clonotype was found a few times. The J gene is TRBJ1-2, the V gene TRBV4-1, with D unclear. The CDR3 covers 16 residues. Germline values: CDR1 MGHRA, CDR2 YSYEKL. V was pared by 4 bases and J by 5 bases, with 20 bases between. CDR3 protein: CASSPGFKILSYGYTF. DNA of the CDR3: TGCGCCAGCAGCCCCGGTTTCAAAATCCTCTCTTATGGCTACACCTTC.

V gene TRBV29-1 combines with J gene TRBJ2-7, with TRBD1 as a possible D gene (6 bases). This CDR3 region has 12 residues. Trimming took off 8 bases at V and 5 bases at J, with 16 bases between the two ends. The germline CDR1 and CDR2 sequences are SQVTM and ANQGSEA. This CDR3 reads CSTTGQGDEQYF. CDR3 bases: TGCAGCACCACAGGGCAAGGGGACGAGCAGTACTTC.

This clonotype was counted at least ten times. This chain joins TRBV13 and TRBJ1-4; 9 nucleotides match TRBD1. The J segment lost 7 bases and the V segment lost 6 bases, leaving 9 bases of the junction unmatched. Germline assignment: CDR1 PRHDT and CDR2 FYEKMQ (reference sequence). This CDR3 has 15 amino acids. The CDR3 region has the DNA TGTGCCAGCAGAACAGCCGGACAGGGGCGTGAAAAACTGTTTTTT. The encoded protein is CASRTAGQGREKLFF.

This clonotype was counted between two and nine times. The chain joins TRBV12-3 or TRBV12-4 to TRBJ2-3, with TRBD1 matching 7 bases. The ends lost 5 bases at V and 6 bases at J; junction bases unmatched: 5. This CDR3 comprises 13 residues. The DNA of the CDR3 is TGTGCCAGCAGTACAGGGGAGTGGGATACGCAGTATTTT. Translated: CASSTGEWDTQYF.

V is TRBV24-1 and J is TRBJ2-5; TRBD1 aligns across 10 bases. The DNA end favors TRBJ2-1, so the J call may be wrong. The germline CDR1 and CDR2 sequences are KGHDR and SFDVKD. The CDR3 runs to 18 residues. DNA of the CDR3: TGTGCCACCAGTGACTTACCCCACGCCGGACAGGGGGGAGAGACCCAGTTCTTC. Protein: CATSDLPHAGQGGETQFF.

This clonotype showed up many times. This chain connects TRBV28 to TRBJ1-1; weak D call: TRBD1 (5 bases). This CDR3 is built from 15 residues. Between the trimmed V and J ends, which lost 3 bases and 1 base, there was a span of 12 bases. Germline CDR1 is MDHEN and CDR2 is SYDVKM. The CDR3, as DNA: TGTGCCAGCAGTTTGGTGGGACGGCGGAACACTGAAGCTTTCTTT. Translated: CASSLVGRRNTEAFF. The full variable domain, with the rest looked up from reference TRBV28 and TRBJ1-1, is DVKVTQSSRYLVKRTGEKVFLECVQDMDHENMFWYRQDPGLGLRLIYFSYDVKMKEKGDIPEGYSVSREKKERFSLILESASTNQTSMYLCASSLVGRRNTEAFFGQGTRLTVV.

This chain links TRBV28 with TRBJ2-3; 11 nucleotides match TRBD2. This CDR3 has 15 residues. V was pared by 7 bases and J by 6 bases, with 9 bases of the junction left unmatched. Germline loops: CDR1 MDHEN, CDR2 SYDVKM. The CDR3 DNA reads TGTGCCAGCACGACTAGCGGGAAAAGAGGGGATACGCAGTATTTT. Its translation is CASTTSGKRGDTQYF.

This clonotype was recorded at least ten times. The rearrangement joins TRBV12-3 or TRBV12-4 to TRBJ2-5; possible D gene TRBD1, 6 bases. The CDR3 is 15 amino acids. Trimming took off 5 bases at V and 1 base at J, with 14 bases between the two ends. The CDR3 spells CASSPLRGPQETQYF. The CDR3 DNA is TGTGCCAGCAGTCCTCTCAGGGGACCCCAAGAGACCCAGTACTTC.

This clonotype was counted a few times. This chain links TRBV30 with TRBJ2-1; D is uncertain. V lost 2 bases, J lost 8 bases, and 7 bases lay in between. The germline CDR1 and CDR2 sequences are GTSNPN and SVGIG (reference sequence). The CDR3 extends over 11 amino acids. The CDR3 DNA is TGTGCCTGGAGTCGGCTCGATGAGCAGTTCTTC. Amino acid sequence: CAWSRLDEQFF. Full variable domain (rest looked up from reference TRBV30 and TRBJ2-1): SQTIHQWPATLVQPVGSPLSLECTVEGTSNPNLYWYRQAAGRGLQLLFYSVGIGQISSEVPQNLSASRPQDRQFILSSKKLLLSDSGFYLCAWSRLDEQFFGPGTRLTVL.

This clonotype occurred a few times. The chain joins TRBV6-2 or TRBV6-3 to TRBJ1-5; 9 bases map to TRBD1. V shed 5 bases, J shed 7 bases, and the junction held 6 bases outside the gene matches. Germline V CDR1 and CDR2: MNHEY, SVGEGT. This CDR3 comprises 14 residues. The DNA of the CDR3 is TGTGCCAGCAGTACAGGGGGCGGCATCCAGCCCCAGCATTTT. Translated: CASSTGGGIQPQHF.

This clonotype was detected many times. This chain joins TRBV11-2 and TRBJ2-1, with 7 nucleotides matching TRBD2. Germline CDR1 reads SGHAT; CDR2 reads FQNNGV. The CDR3 length is 16 residues. V dropped 3 bases and J dropped 2; count of bases not matched to a gene: 7. CDR3 in DNA: TGTGCCAGCAGCTTCGGGGGGACTCGAACCTACAATGAGCAGTTCTTC. Its translation is CASSFGGTRTYNEQFF.

This clonotype was recorded at least ten times. The gene calls are TRBV30 and TRBJ2-3; D uncertain. Trimming took off 2 bases at V and 8 bases at J, with 11 bases between the two ends. This CDR3 is 12 amino acids long. Germline V gene lookup returns CDR1 GTSNPN and CDR2 SVGIG (reference sequence). The CDR3 region has the DNA TGTGCCTGGAGTCTTCCGGCTAGTACGCAGTATTTT. It specifies CAWSLPASTQYF.

This clonotype appeared many times. This rearrangement joins TRBV6-1 to TRBJ1-2; D is undetermined. Per the germline V gene, CDR1 is MNHNS and CDR2 is SASEGT. The CDR3 extends over 12 amino acids. V was trimmed by 8 bases and J by 0 bases, leaving 7 bases between them. CDR3 coding DNA: TGTGCCAGCGTTTTGTCTAACTATGGCTACACCTTC. Amino acid sequence: CASVLSNYGYTF.

This clonotype was counted many times. V and J are TRBV20-1 and TRBJ2-7; 7 bases fit TRBD1. Germline loops: CDR1 DFQATT, CDR2 SNEGSKA (reference sequence). After removal of 6 bases from V and 5 bases from J, the junction contained 4 bases not matched to a gene. The length of the CDR3 is 11 residues. The CDR3, as DNA: TGCAGTGCAAGACAGGGCAACGAGCAGTACTTC. This sequence encodes CSARQGNEQYF.

This clonotype was seen ten or more times. DNA for the CDR3: TGCAGTGCTAGGGACTTCGTCACGTCAACCGGGGAGCTGTTTTTT. It is translated as CSARDFVTSTGELFF. This sequence joins TRBV20-1 and TRBJ2-2, with a possible D match to TRBD2 (5 bases). Trimming stripped 3 bases from V and 5 bases from J, with 16 bases between. Germline V gene lookup returns CDR1 DFQATT and CDR2 SNEGSKA (reference sequence). The CDR3 length is 15 residues.

This clonotype was counted at least ten times. V is TRBV28 and J is TRBJ2-5, with D possibly called TRBD1 or TRBD2 (5 bases each). V dropped 5 bases and J dropped 5 bases, with 18 bases sitting between them. This CDR3 contains 15 residues. Germline CDR1 MDHEN, CDR2 SYDVKM. In DNA, the CDR3 is TGTGCCAGCAGTCCCCGGGGACGCCTCCCGGAGACCCAGTACTTC. Translation: CASSPRGRLPETQYF.

This clonotype came up many times. The V call is TRBV6-1, the J call TRBJ2-2; 7 bases fit TRBD1. J gave up 4 bases and V 7 bases, and 9 bases lay outside the gene matches. The germline V gene encodes CDR1 MNHNS and CDR2 SASEGT. There are 15 residues in the CDR3. The CDR3 DNA reads as TGTGCCAGCACACGGACAGGAGGAACCACCGGGGAGCTGTTTTTT. This encodes CASTRTGGTTGELFF.

The table lists this clonotype with a few counts. The V call is TRBV6-1, the J call TRBJ2-1; the match to TRBD2 covers 12 bases. Per germline, CDR1 MNHNS and CDR2 SASEGT. CDR3 size: 20 residues. J gave up 1 base and V 4 bases, and 14 bases lay outside the gene matches. The CDR3 loop reads CASSGLVRTSGTGSYNEQFF. The CDR3 DNA is TGTGCCAGCAGTGGACTGGTCAGGACTAGCGGGACCGGTTCCTACAATGAGCAGTTCTTC.

This clonotype was seen many times. The chain combines TRBV2 with TRBJ2-7; TRBD1 might be the D (6 bases). The length of the CDR3 is 13 residues. CDR1 SNHLY and CDR2 FYNNEI come from the germline V gene. The V end lost 7 bases, the J end lost 3 bases, and 13 bases lay between the germline ends. CDR3 amino acids: CASKATGIYEQYF. Written as DNA, the CDR3 is TGTGCCAGCAAGGCCACAGGGATCTACGAGCAGTACTTC.